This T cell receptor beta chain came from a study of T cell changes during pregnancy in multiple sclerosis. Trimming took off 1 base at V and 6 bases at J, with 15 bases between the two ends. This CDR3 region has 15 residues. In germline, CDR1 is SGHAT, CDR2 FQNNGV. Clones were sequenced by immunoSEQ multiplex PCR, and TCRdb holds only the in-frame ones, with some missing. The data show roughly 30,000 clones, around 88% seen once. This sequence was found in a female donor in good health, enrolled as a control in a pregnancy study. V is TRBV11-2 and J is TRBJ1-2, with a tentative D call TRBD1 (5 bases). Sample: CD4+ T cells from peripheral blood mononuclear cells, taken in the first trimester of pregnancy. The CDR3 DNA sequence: TGTGCCAGCAGCTTAGGTAGCCAGGGTCTTGATGGCTACACCTTC. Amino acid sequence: CASSLGSQGLDGYTF.